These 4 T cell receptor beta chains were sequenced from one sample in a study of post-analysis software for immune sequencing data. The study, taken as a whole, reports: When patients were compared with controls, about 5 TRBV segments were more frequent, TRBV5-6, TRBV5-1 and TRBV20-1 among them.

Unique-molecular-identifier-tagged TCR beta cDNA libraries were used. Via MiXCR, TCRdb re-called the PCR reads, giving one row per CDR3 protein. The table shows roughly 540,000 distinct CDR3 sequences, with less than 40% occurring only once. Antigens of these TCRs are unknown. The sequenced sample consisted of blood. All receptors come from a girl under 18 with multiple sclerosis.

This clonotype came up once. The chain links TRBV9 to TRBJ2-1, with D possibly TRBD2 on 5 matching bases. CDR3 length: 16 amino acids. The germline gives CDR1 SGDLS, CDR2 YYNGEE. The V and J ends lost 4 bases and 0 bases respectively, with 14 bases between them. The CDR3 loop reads CASSLARGSSYNEQFF. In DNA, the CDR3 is TGTGCCAGCAGCTTAGCGAGAGGAAGCTCCTACAATGAGCAGTTCTTC.

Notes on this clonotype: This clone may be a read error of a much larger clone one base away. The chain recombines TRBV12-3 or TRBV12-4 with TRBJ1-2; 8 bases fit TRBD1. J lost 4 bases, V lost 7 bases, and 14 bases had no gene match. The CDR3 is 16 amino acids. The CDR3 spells CASTPGTGVTSYGYTF. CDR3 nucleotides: TGTGCCAGCACCCCGGGGACAGGCGTAACTAGCTATGGCTACACCTTC.

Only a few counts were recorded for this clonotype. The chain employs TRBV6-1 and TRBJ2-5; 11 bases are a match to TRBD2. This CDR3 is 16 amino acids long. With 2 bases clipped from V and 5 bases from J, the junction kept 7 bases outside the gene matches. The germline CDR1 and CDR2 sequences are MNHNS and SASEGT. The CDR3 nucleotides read TGTGCCAGCAGTGAATCTAGCGGGGGGCCTGGGGAGACCCAGTACTTC. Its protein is CASSESSGGPGETQYF.

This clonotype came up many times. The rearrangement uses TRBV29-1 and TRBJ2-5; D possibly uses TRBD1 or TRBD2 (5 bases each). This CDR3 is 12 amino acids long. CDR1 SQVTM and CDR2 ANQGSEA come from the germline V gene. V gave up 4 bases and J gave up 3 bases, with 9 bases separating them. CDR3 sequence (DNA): TGCAGCGTTGTGGGGGTGGAAGAGACCCAGTACTTC. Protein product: CSVVGVEETQYF. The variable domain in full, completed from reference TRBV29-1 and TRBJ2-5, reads SAVISQKPSRDICQRGTSLTIQCQVDSQVTMMFWYRQQPGQSLTLIATANQGSEATYESGFVIDKFPISRPNLTFSTLTVSNMSPEDSSIYLCSVVGVEETQYFGPGTRLLVL.